These T cell receptor beta chains were read from a single sample in a study of CD8+CD57+ T cells in acquired aplastic anemia. One entry per CDR3 protein results from TCRdb running MiXCR on the reads. The top ten hold 10% to 15% of the sample, which has roughly 180,000 distinct CDR3 sequences, about half seen once. The sample comprised sorted CD4+, CD8+, or CD8+CD57+ T cells (not recorded which) from PBMCs. These receptors were taken from a human donor with aplastic anemia. CDR3s include the opening cysteine and the closing phenylalanine or tryptophan. The order of the fields is CDR3 protein, CDR3 DNA, clone size, V gene, D gene, J gene. A D gene is named only where the DNA matches it firmly. For some rows the clone size is stated as once, few or many, or as a class when expanded; others skip it.

CATSRDQGGWDEQFF	TGTGCCACCAGCAGAGACCAGGGGGGGTGGGATGAGCAGTTCTTC	NA	TRBV15	NA	TRBJ2-1
CAIGGGVNSPLHF	TGTGCCATCGGGGGCGGGGTGAATTCACCCCTCCACTTT	NA	TRBV2	NA	TRBJ1-6
CATRGLAGGLDTQYF	TGTGCCACCAGAGGGCTAGCGGGAGGTCTCGATACGCAGTATTTT	few	TRBV15	TRBD2	TRBJ2-3
CASSQASARAGGYGYTF	TGTGCCAGCAGCCAGGCCAGCGCGAGGGCAGGGGGCTATGGCTACACCTTC	NA	TRBV4-2	TRBD1	TRBJ1-2
CSADRGAGYNEQFF	TGCAGTGCGGACAGGGGGGCCGGTTACAATGAGCAGTTCTTC	NA	TRBV20-1	TRBD1	TRBJ2-1
CARDSSNQPQHF	TGCGCCAGGGACAGTTCTAATCAGCCCCAGCATTTT	NA	TRBV10-1	NA	TRBJ1-5
CASSLAQRGPEAFF	TGTGCCAGCAGCTTAGCTCAGCGGGGGCCCGAAGCTTTCTTT	few	TRBV7-6	NA	TRBJ1-1
CSARGRQGYNEQFF	TGCAGTGCTAGAGGACGGCAGGGCTACAATGAGCAGTTCTTC	few	TRBV20-1	NA	TRBJ2-1
CASSLTWGEQFF	TGTGCCAGCAGCTTGACTTGGGGTGAGCAGTTCTTC	once	TRBV7-2	NA	TRBJ2-1
CASSKQGGADTQYF	TGTGCCAGCAGTAAACAGGGGGGGGCAGATACGCAGTATTTT	many	TRBV6-2/TRBV6-3	NA	TRBJ2-3
CATSDFTSGVTGELFF	TGTGCCACCAGTGATTTTACTAGCGGGGTTACCGGGGAGCTGTTTTTT	few	TRBV24-1	TRBD2	TRBJ2-2
CASSQDPGRNEKLFF	TGTGCCAGCAGCCAAGATCCAGGGCGTAATGAAAAACTGTTTTTT	many	TRBV14	NA	TRBJ1-4
CASSYGDTQYF	TGTGCCAGTAGCTACGGGGATACGCAGTATTTT	many	TRBV19	NA	TRBJ2-3
CASRMDRGGYTF	TGTGCCAGTAGGATGGACAGGGGTGGCTACACCTTC	NA	TRBV19	TRBD1	TRBJ1-2